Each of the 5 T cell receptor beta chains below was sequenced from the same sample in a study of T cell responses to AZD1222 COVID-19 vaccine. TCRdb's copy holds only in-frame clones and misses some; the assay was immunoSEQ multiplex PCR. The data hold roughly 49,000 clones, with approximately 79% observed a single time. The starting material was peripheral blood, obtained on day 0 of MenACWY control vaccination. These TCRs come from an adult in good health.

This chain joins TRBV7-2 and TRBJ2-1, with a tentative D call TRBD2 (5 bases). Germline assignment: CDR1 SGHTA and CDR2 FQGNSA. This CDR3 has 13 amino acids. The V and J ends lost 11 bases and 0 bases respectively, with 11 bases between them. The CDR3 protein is CAERGSSYNEQFF. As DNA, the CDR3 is TGTGCCGAACGGGGAAGCTCCTACAATGAGCAGTTCTTC.

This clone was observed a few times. CDR3 DNA sequence: TGTGCCAGCAGCCAGAGAGGGGGGAGCACAGATACGCAGTATTTT. The encoded protein is CASSQRGGSTDTQYF. This chain uses TRBV7-6 with TRBJ2-3; tentatively, D is TRBD1 or TRBD2 (6 bases each). CDR1 and CDR2 (germline): SGHVS, FNYEAQ. The V and J ends lost 5 bases and 0 bases respectively, with 12 bases between them. The CDR3 has 15 amino acids.

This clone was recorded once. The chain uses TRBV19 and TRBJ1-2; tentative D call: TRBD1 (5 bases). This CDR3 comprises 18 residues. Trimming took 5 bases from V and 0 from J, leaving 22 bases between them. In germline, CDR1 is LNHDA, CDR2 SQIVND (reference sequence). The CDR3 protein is CASSGGKQVDGPNYGYTF. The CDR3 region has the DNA TGTGCCAGTAGTGGGGGAAAACAAGTGGACGGGCCTAACTATGGCTACACCTTC.

CDR3 nucleotides: TGCAGCGCTGACGCTGATAGTTATGAGCAGTTCTTC. Translating gives CSADADSYEQFF. The V call is TRBV29-1, the J call TRBJ2-1; D not resolved. Germline values: CDR1 SQVTM, CDR2 ANQGSEA. This CDR3 has 12 amino acids. Trimming removed 7 bases from V and 8 bases from J, with 15 bases in between.

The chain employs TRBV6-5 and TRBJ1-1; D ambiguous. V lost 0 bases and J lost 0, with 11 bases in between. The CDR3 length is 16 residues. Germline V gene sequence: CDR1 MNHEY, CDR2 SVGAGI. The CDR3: CASSYSSHPMNTEAFF. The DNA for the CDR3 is TGTGCCAGCAGTTACTCTTCGCATCCCATGAACACTGAAGCTTTCTTT.